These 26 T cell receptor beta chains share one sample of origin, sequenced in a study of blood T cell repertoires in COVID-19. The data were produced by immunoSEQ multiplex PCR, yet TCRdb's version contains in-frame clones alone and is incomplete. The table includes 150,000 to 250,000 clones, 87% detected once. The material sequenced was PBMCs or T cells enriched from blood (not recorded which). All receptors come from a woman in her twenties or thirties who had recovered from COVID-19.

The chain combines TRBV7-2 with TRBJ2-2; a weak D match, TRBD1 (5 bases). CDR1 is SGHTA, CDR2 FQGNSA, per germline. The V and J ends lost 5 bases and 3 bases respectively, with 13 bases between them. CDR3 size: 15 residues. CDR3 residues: CASSQGSGHTGELFF. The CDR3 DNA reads TGTGCCAGCAGCCAAGGGTCAGGGCACACCGGGGAGCTGTTTTTT. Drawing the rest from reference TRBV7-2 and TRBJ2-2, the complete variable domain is GAGVSQSPSNKVTEKGKDVELRCDPISGHTALYWYRQSLGQGLEFLIYFQGNSAPDKSGLPSDRFSAERTGGSVSTLTIQRTQQEDSAVYLCASSQGSGHTGELFFGEGSRLTVL.

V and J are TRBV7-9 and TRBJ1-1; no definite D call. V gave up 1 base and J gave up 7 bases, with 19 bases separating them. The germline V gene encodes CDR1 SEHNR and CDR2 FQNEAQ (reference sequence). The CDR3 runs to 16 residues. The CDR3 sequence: CASSLGASWTPGEAFF. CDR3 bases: TGTGCCAGCAGCTTAGGGGCTTCGTGGACTCCCGGTGAAGCTTTCTTT.

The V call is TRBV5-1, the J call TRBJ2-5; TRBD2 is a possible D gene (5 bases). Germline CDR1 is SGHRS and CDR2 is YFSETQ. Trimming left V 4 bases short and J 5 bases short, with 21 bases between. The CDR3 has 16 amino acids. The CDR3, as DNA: TGCGCCAGCAGCCTGGAGGCGGGTGGCCGCCTTGAGACCCAGTACTTC. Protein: CASSLEAGGRLETQYF. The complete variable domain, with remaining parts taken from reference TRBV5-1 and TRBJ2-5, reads KAGVTQTPRYLIKTRGQQVTLSCSPISGHRSVSWYQQTPGQGLQFLFEYFSETQRNKGNFPGRFSGRQFSNSRSEMNVSTLELGDSALYLCASSLEAGGRLETQYFGPGTRLLVL.

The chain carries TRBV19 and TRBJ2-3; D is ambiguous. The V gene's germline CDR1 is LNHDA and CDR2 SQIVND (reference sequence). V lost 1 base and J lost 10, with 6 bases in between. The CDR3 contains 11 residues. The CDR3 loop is CASSIGLAQYF. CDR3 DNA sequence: TGTGCCAGTAGTATAGGCCTAGCGCAGTATTTT.

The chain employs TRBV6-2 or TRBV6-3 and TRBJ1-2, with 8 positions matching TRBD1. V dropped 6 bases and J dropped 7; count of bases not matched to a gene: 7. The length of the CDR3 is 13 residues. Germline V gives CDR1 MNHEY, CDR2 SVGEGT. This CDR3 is CASSPGQDFGYTF. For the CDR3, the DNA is TGTGCCAGCAGCCCGGGACAGGATTTTGGCTACACCTTC.

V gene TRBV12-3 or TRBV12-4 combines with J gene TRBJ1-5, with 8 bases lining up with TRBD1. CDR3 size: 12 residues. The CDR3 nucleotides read TGTACGACAGGGGAAGCAAATCAGCCCCAGCATTTT. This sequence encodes CTTGEANQPQHF.

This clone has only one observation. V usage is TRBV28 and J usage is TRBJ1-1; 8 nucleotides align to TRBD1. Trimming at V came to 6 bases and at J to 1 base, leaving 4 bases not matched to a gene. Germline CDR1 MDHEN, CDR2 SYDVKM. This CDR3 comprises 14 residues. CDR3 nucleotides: TGTGCCAGCAGCCTCGGACAGGGGAACACTGAAGCTTTCTTT. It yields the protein CASSLGQGNTEAFF.

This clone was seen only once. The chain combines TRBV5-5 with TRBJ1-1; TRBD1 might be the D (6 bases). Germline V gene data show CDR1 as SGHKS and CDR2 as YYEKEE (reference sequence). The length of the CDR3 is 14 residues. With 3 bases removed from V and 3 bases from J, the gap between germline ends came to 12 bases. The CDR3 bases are TGTGCCAGCAGCTACCCACAGGGATACACTGAAGCTTTCTTT. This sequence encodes CASSYPQGYTEAFF.

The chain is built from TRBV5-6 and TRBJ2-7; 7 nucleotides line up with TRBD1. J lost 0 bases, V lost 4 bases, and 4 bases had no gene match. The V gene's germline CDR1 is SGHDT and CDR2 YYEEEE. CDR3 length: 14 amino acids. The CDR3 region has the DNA TGTGCCAGCAGCGTCCGGGACAGCTCCTACGAGCAGTACTTC. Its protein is CASSVRDSSYEQYF.

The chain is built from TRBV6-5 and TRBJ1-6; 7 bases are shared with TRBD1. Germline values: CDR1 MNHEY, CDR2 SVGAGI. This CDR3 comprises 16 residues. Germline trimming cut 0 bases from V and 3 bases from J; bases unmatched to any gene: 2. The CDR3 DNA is TGTGCCAGCAGTTACTCACAGGGGTTCTATAATTCACCCCTCCACTTT. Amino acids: CASSYSQGFYNSPLHF.

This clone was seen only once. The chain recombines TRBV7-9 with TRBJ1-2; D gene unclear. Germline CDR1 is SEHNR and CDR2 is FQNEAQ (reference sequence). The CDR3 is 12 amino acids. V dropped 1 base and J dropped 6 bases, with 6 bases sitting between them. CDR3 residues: CASSLGPNGYTF. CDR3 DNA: TGTGCCAGCAGCTTAGGGCCGAATGGCTACACCTTC.

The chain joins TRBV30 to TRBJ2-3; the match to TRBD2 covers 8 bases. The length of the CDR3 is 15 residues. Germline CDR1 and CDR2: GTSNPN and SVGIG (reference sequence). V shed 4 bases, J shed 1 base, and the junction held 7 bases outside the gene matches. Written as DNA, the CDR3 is TGTGCCTGGACCAAACGGCGGGGGGGCACAGATACGCAGTATTTT. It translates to CAWTKRRGGTDTQYF.

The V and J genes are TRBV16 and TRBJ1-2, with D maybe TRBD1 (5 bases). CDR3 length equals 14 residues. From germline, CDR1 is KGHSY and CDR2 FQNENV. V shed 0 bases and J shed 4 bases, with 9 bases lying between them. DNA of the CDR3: TGTGCCAGCAGCCAATCCCAGGGCTCCTATGGCTACACCTTC. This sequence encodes CASSQSQGSYGYTF.

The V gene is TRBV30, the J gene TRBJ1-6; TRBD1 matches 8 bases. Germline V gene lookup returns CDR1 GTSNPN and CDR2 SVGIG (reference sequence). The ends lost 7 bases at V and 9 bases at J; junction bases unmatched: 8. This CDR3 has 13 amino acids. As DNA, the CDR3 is TGTGCCTCGGGACAGGCCGGGGGTTCACCCCTCCACTTT. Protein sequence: CASGQAGGSPLHF.

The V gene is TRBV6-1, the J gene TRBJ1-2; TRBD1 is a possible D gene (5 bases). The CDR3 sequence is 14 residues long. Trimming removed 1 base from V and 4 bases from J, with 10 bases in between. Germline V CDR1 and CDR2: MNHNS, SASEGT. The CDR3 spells CASSEGPQGYGYTF. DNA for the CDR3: TGTGCCAGCAGTGAAGGCCCCCAGGGCTATGGCTACACCTTC.

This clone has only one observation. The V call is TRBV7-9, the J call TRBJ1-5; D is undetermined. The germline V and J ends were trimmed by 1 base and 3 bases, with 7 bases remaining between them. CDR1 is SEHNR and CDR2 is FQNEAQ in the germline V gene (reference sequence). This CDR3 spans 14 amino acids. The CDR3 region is CASSLGADNQPQHF. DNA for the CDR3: TGTGCCAGCAGCTTAGGGGCAGACAATCAGCCCCAGCATTTT.

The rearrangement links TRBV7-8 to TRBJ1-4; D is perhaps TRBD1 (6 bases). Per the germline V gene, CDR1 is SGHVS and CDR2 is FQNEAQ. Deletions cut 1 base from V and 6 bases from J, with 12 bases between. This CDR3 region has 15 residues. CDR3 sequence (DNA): TGTGCCAGCAGCTTAGACCCCACAGGGCATGAAAAACTGTTTTTT. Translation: CASSLDPTGHEKLFF.

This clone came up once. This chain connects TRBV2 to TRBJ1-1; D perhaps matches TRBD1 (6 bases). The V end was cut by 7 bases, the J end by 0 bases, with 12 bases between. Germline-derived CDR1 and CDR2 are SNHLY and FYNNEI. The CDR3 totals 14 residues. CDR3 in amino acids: CASTDRRMNTEAFF. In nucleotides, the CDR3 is TGTGCCAGCACCGACAGGAGAATGAACACTGAAGCTTTCTTT.

CDR3 protein: CASSREEDTEAFF. The CDR3 nucleotides are TGTGCCAGCAGCCGGGAGGAAGACACTGAAGCTTTCTTT. The chain employs TRBV7-8 and TRBJ1-1; no firm D call. The CDR3 runs 13 residues. V shed 5 bases and J shed 3 bases, with 10 bases lying between them. Germline-derived CDR1 and CDR2 are SGHVS and FQNEAQ.

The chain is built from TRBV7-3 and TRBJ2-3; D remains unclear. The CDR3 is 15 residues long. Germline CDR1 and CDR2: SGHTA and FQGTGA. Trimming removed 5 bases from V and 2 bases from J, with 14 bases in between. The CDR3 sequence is CASSPSWATTDTQYF. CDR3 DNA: TGTGCCAGCAGCCCCTCGTGGGCGACCACAGATACGCAGTATTTT.

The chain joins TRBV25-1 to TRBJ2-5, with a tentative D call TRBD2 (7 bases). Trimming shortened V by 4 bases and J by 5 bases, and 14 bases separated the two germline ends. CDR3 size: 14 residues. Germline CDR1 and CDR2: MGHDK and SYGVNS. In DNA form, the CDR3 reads TGTGCCAGCAGTGCCTCCGGGGGGCAGGAGACCCAGTACTTC. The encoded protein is CASSASGGQETQYF.

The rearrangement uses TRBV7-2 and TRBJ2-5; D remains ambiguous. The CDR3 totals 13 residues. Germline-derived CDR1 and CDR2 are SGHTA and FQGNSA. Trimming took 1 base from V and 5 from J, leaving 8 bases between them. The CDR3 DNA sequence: TGTGCCAGCAGCTTAGAGCCCCCGGAGACCCAGTACTTC. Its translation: CASSLEPPETQYF.

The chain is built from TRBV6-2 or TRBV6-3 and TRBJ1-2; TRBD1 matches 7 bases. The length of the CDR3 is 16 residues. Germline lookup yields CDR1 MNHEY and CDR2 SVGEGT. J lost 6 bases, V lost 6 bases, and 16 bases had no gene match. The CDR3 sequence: CASSPEGRGRGNGYTF. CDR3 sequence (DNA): TGTGCCAGCAGCCCGGAAGGAAGGGGGCGCGGGAATGGCTACACCTTC.

The CDR3 region is CASSLRLAGYEQFF. Written as DNA, the CDR3 is TGTGCCAGCAGCTTGCGACTAGCAGGCTATGAGCAGTTCTTC. The rearrangement joins TRBV7-2 to TRBJ2-1; TRBD2 aligns across 7 bases. V lost 3 bases to trimming and J lost 8 bases; unmatched junction nucleotides: 7. From germline, CDR1 is SGHTA and CDR2 FQGNSA. The CDR3 spans 14 residues.

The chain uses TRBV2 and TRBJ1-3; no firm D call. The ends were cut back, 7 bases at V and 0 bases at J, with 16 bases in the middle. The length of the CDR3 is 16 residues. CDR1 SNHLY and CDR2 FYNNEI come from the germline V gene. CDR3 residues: CASTVPRTDSGNTIYF. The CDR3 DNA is TGTGCCAGCACGGTGCCTCGAACTGACTCTGGAAACACCATATATTTT. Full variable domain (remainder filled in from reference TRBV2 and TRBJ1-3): EPEVTQTPSHQVTQMGQEVILRCVPISNHLYFYWYRQILGQKVEFLVSFYNNEISEKSEIFDDQFSVERPDGSNFTLKIRSTKLEDSAMYFCASTVPRTDSGNTIYFGEGSWLTVV.

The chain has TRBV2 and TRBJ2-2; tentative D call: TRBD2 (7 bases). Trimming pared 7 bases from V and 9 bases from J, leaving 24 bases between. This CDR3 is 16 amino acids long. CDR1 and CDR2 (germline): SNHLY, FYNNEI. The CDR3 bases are TGTGCCAGCAACCCACTGGGGGGGACACCAACCCGGGAGCTGTTTTTT. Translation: CASNPLGGTPTRELFF.